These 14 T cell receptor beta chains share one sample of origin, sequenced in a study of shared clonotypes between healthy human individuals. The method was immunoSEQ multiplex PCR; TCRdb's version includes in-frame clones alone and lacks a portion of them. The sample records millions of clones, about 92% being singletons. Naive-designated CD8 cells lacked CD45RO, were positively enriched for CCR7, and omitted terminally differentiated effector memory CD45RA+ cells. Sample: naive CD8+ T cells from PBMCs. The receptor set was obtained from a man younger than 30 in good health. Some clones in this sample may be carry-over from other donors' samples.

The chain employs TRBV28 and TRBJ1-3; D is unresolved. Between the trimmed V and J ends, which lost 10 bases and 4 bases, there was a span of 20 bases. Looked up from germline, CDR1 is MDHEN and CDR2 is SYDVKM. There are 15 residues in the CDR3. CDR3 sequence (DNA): TGTGCCATCCGGCAGGCTCCGAGGAGGGGAAACACCATATATTTT. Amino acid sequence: CAIRQAPRRGNTIYF.

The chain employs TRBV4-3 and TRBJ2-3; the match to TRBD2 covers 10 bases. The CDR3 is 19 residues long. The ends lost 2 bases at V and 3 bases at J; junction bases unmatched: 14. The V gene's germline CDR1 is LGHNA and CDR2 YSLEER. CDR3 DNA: TGCGCCAGCAGCCAAACCGGGCTAGCGGGAGATGAGGGAACAGATACGCAGTATTTT. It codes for CASSQTGLAGDEGTDTQYF.

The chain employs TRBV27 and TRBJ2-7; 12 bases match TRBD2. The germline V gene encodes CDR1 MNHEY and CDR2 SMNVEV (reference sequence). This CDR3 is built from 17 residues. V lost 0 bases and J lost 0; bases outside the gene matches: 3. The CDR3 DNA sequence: TGTGCCAGCAGTTTATCCATGGGACTAGCGGGCTCCTACGAGCAGTACTTC. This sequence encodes CASSLSMGLAGSYEQYF.

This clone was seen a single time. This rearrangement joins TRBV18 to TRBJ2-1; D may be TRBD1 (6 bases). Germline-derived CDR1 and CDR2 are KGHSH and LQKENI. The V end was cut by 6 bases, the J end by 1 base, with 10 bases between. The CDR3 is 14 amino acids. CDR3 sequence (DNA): TGTGCCAGCTCGGGGGACACTTCCTACAATGAGCAGTTCTTC. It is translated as CASSGDTSYNEQFF.

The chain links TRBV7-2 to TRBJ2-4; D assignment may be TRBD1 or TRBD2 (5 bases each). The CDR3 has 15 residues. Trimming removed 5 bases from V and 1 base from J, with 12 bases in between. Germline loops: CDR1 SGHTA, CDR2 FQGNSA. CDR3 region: CASSEPGRAKNIQYF. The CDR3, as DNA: TGTGCCAGCAGCGAACCGGGACGGGCCAAAAACATTCAGTACTTC.

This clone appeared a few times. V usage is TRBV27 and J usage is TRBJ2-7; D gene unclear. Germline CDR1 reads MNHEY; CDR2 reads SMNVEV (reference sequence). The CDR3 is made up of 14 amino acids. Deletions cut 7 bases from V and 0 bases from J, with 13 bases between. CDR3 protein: CASNPRPSSYEQYF. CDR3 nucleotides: TGTGCCAGCAATCCCAGACCGAGCTCCTACGAGCAGTACTTC.

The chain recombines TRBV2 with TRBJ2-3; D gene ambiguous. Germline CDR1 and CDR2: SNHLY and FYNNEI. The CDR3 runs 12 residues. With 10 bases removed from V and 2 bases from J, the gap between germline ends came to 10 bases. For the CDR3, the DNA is TGTGCCACTCGGACCTACACAGATACGCAGTATTTT. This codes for CATRTYTDTQYF.

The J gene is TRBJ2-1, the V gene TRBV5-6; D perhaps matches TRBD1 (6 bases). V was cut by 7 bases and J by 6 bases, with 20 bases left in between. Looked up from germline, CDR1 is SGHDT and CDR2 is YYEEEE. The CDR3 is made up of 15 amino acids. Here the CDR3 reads CASLTTGLWRNEQFF. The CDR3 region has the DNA TGTGCCAGCCTCACCACAGGGCTTTGGCGCAATGAGCAGTTCTTC.

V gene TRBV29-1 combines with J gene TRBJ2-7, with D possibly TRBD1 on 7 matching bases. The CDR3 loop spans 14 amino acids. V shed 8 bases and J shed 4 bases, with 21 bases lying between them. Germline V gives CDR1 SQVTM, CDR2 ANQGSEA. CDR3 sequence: CSTLGGQGGYEQYF. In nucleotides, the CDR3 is TGCAGCACCCTAGGCGGGCAGGGGGGATACGAGCAGTACTTC.

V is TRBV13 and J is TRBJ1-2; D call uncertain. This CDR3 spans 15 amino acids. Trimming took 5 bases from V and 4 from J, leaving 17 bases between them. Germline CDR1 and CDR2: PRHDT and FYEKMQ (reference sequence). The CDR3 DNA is TGTGCCAGCAGCCCCCGTCGAGGGTTTCTCTATGGCTACACCTTC. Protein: CASSPRRGFLYGYTF.

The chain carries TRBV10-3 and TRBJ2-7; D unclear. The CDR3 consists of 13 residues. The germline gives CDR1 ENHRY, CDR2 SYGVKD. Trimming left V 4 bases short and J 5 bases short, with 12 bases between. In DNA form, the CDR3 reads TGTGCCATCAGTGGAGAGCGTTGGAACGAGCAGTACTTC. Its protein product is CAISGERWNEQYF.

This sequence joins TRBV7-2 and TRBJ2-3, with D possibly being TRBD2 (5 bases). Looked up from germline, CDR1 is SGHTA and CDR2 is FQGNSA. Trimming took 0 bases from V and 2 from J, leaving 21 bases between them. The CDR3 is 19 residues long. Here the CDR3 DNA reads TGTGCCAGCAGCTTAGCTTTATCCTATAGGCGGGCATACACAGATACGCAGTATTTT. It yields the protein CASSLALSYRRAYTDTQYF.

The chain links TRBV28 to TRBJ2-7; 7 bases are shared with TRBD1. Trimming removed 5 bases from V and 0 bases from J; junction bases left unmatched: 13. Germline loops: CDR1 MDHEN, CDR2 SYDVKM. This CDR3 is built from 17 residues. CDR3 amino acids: CASSLSSQGLISYEQYF. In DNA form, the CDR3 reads TGTGCCAGCAGTCTCTCATCACAGGGGCTTATCTCCTACGAGCAGTACTTC.

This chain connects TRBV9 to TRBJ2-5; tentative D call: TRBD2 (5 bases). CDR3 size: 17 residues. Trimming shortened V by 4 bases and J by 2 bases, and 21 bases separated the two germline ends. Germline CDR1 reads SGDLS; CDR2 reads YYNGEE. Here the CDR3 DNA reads TGTGCCAGCAGCCCCGGAGACGGGGTTTGGCCACAAGAGACCCAGTACTTC. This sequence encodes CASSPGDGVWPQETQYF.